The entry that follows covers one T cell receptor beta chain sequence. What it binds is unknown. The source of the sample is a study of cytomegalovirus exposure and HLA in healthy donors. Overall study: Genotyping of roughly 400 donors showed that 65% to 90% belonged to the Caucasian-associated ancestry cluster. Whole-study findings and limits: According to the study, 160 or so TCR beta chains were cytomegalovirus-associated. Later analysis associated a missense DCLRE1C variant with TCR beta V- and J-gene trimming.

Germline values: CDR1 KGHSH, CDR2 LQKENI. V shed 6 bases, J shed 5 bases, and the junction held 7 bases outside the gene matches. CDR3 length equals 15 residues. The PCR employed 60 Vbeta primers together with 13 Jbeta primers. Repertoires were generated with immunoSEQ multiplex PCR, while TCRdb's copy carries only in-frame clones and drops some. The sample has around 140,000 clones; approximately 77% are singletons. The chain links TRBV18 to TRBJ2-7; 13 positions match TRBD2. The receptor's source is a woman aged 40 to 50 in good health and CMV-seronegative. The specimen was PBMCs. In DNA, the CDR3 is TGTGCCAGCTCGGGACTAGCGGGAATTTTCAACGAGCAGTACTTC. As protein: CASSGLAGIFNEQYF.